These 21 T cell receptor beta chains share one sample of origin, sequenced in a study of CD8 T cells in Susac syndrome. A quantity of about 0.5 to 1 ug RNA underwent reverse transcription using random hexamers. TCRdb independently ran MiXCR on the immunoSEQ multiplex PCR reads; one entry per CDR3 protein. The table has 70,000 to 95,000 distinct CDR3 sequences, around 94% seen once. The sequenced sample consisted of CD8+ T cells from PBMCs. Every receptor here comes from a human donor with Susac syndrome.

The chain has TRBV27 and TRBJ2-2; no firm D call. V dropped 7 bases and J dropped 4 bases, with 7 bases sitting between them. The V gene's germline CDR1 is MNHEY and CDR2 SMNVEV (reference sequence). The CDR3 is 12 amino acids. This CDR3 reads CASMWGTGELFF. CDR3 in DNA: TGTGCCAGCATGTGGGGCACCGGGGAGCTGTTTTTT.

V is TRBV15 and J is TRBJ2-1, with 11 bases matching TRBD2. The CDR3 is made up of 16 amino acids. Germline assignment: CDR1 LNHNV and CDR2 YYDKDF (reference sequence). The J segment lost 6 bases and the V segment lost 3 bases, leaving 7 bases of the junction unmatched. CDR3 amino acids: CATSRGLAVGVNEQFF. CDR3 DNA: TGTGCCACCAGCAGGGGACTAGCGGTAGGGGTCAATGAGCAGTTCTTC.

The chain carries TRBV27 and TRBJ2-3, with 7 bases lining up with TRBD2. After removal of 5 bases from V and 7 bases from J, the junction contained 9 bases not matched to a gene. The CDR3 consists of 14 residues. Germline V CDR1 and CDR2: MNHEY, SMNVEV (reference sequence). The CDR3 region is CASSPIAGDNTQYF. CDR3 coding DNA: TGTGCCAGCAGTCCAATCGCGGGGGATAATACGCAGTATTTT.

The chain has TRBV9 and TRBJ2-2, with D unclear. Germline V gene sequence: CDR1 SGDLS, CDR2 YYNGEE. Between the trimmed V and J ends, which lost 1 base and 1 base, there was a span of 20 bases. This CDR3 spans 19 amino acids. The chain's CDR3 is CASSVTSEPSRENTGELFF. The CDR3 DNA follows: TGTGCCAGCAGCGTAACCTCGGAGCCTTCTCGTGAGAACACCGGGGAGCTGTTTTTT.

This chain joins TRBV7-6 and TRBJ2-5, with unresolved D. CDR1 SGHVS and CDR2 FNYEAQ come from the germline V gene. The CDR3 covers 12 residues. V shed 2 bases and J shed 3 bases, with 4 bases lying between them. Here the CDR3 reads CASSLLEETQYF. CDR3 coding DNA: TGTGCCAGCAGCTTATTGGAAGAGACCCAGTACTTC.

The V gene is TRBV20-1, the J gene TRBJ2-1, with D uncertain. Per the germline V gene, CDR1 is DFQATT and CDR2 is SNEGSKA (reference sequence). V was pared by 3 bases and J by 8 bases, with 8 bases between. The CDR3 has 11 amino acids. The CDR3 loop reads CSASHRDEQFF. Written as DNA, the CDR3 is TGCAGTGCTAGCCACCGGGATGAGCAGTTCTTC.

The V gene is TRBV27, the J gene TRBJ2-3; 12 bases fit TRBD2. The CDR3 sequence is 14 residues long. V trimming: 2 bases; J trimming: 6 bases; junction bases outside the gene matches: 0. The germline V gene has CDR1 MNHEY and CDR2 SMNVEV (reference sequence). The DNA for the CDR3 is TGTGCCAGCAGTTTAGGACTAGCGGGGGATACGCAGTATTTT. This translates into CASSLGLAGDTQYF.

The chain has TRBV7-2 and TRBJ2-1; 7 positions agree with TRBD2. Germline lookup yields CDR1 SGHTA and CDR2 FQGNSA. The V gene end was trimmed by 7 bases and the J gene end by 7 bases; junction bases not matched to a gene: 25. This CDR3 comprises 19 residues. CDR3 sequence reads: CASTPLHLRRGDTGNEQFF. Written as DNA, the CDR3 is TGTGCCAGCACCCCCCTCCATCTACGCCGGGGGGATACGGGAAATGAGCAGTTCTTC.

V and J are TRBV9 and TRBJ2-5; D is undetermined. Germline CDR1 reads SGDLS; CDR2 reads YYNGEE. Trimming took 0 bases from V and 3 from J, leaving 3 bases between them. The CDR3 length is 12 residues. CDR3 DNA: TGTGCCAGCAGCGTAGGGGAAGAGACCCAGTACTTC. This translates into CASSVGEETQYF.

The chain joins TRBV20-1 to TRBJ2-7; 10 bases agree with TRBD2. Germline lookup yields CDR1 DFQATT and CDR2 SNEGSKA (reference sequence). The V and J ends lost 1 base and 2 bases, in that order; junction bases with no gene match: 2. CDR3 length: 14 residues. The CDR3 is CSARGTSGPYEQYF. CDR3 nucleotides: TGCAGTGCTAGAGGGACTAGCGGACCCTACGAGCAGTACTTC.

The V call is TRBV4-3, the J call TRBJ2-5; D is ambiguous. The V end was cut by 4 bases, the J end by 5 bases, with 17 bases between. The CDR3 is 15 amino acids. CDR1 LGHNA and CDR2 YSLEER come from the germline V gene. CDR3 region: CASSRGLGSLETQYF. CDR3 nucleotides: TGCGCCAGCAGCCGTGGGCTGGGGTCGTTGGAGACCCAGTACTTC.

The gene calls are TRBV3-1 and TRBJ2-7; 7 nucleotides agree with TRBD2. J was trimmed by 7 bases and V by 1 base; bases with no gene match: 4. The CDR3 is 13 amino acids. Germline V gene sequence: CDR1 LGHDT, CDR2 YNNKEL (reference sequence). The chain's CDR3 is CASSQVRESEQYF. CDR3 in DNA: TGTGCCAGCAGCCAAGTGCGGGAGAGTGAGCAGTACTTC.

The chain uses TRBV7-8 and TRBJ2-7; a weak D match, TRBD2 (6 bases). V lost 5 bases to trimming and J lost 3 bases, with 17 bases between them. The CDR3 is 15 residues long. Looked up from germline, CDR1 is SGHVS and CDR2 is FQNEAQ. The CDR3 loop is CASSPRAGPVYEQYF. The CDR3 DNA sequence: TGTGCCAGCAGCCCCAGGGCGGGACCGGTCTACGAGCAGTACTTC. Together with reference TRBV7-8 and TRBJ2-7, the CDR3 gives the full variable domain: GAGVSQSPRYKVAKRGQDVALRCDPISGHVSLFWYQQALGQGPEFLTYFQNEAQLDKSGLPSDRFFAERPEGSVSTLKIQRTQQEDSAVYLCASSPRAGPVYEQYFGPGTRLTVT.

This chain joins TRBV29-1 and TRBJ2-3; D uncertain. The CDR3 runs 15 residues. V lost 6 bases to trimming and J lost 2 bases, with 18 bases between them. Looked up from germline, CDR1 is SQVTM and CDR2 is ANQGSEA. CDR3 bases: TGCAGCGTCCCTCCCTTGGGCGAATACACAGATACGCAGTATTTT. Translated: CSVPPLGEYTDTQYF.

This sequence joins TRBV11-1 and TRBJ2-3, with 12 bases fitting TRBD2. CDR1 and CDR2 from the germline V gene are SGHAT and FQDESV (reference sequence). V lost 1 base and J lost 4; bases outside the gene matches: 15. CDR3 length: 20 residues. CDR3 DNA sequence: TGTGCCAGCAGCTTAGTACTAGCGGGAGGCCGGGGGGGCAGAGCAGATACGCAGTATTTT. Protein: CASSLVLAGGRGGRADTQYF.

The chain links TRBV3-1 to TRBJ2-5, with D maybe TRBD1 (6 bases). The CDR3 totals 15 residues. Trimming took 4 bases from V and 2 from J, leaving 14 bases between them. Germline V gene sequence: CDR1 LGHDT, CDR2 YNNKEL (reference sequence). CDR3 amino acids: CASSPEGQPQETQYF. The DNA of the CDR3 is TGTGCCAGCAGCCCCGAAGGACAGCCACAAGAGACCCAGTACTTC.

The chain recombines TRBV7-7 with TRBJ2-3; weak D call: TRBD2 (6 bases). The V gene lost 0 bases and the J gene lost 2 bases, with 9 bases spanning the gap. Germline V CDR1 and CDR2: SSHAT, FNYEAQ (reference sequence). CDR3 size: 15 residues. The CDR3 here is CASSLAGGDTDTQYF. CDR3 sequence (DNA): TGTGCCAGCAGCTTAGCGGGGGGAGACACAGATACGCAGTATTTT.

V and J are TRBV28 and TRBJ2-1, with TRBD1 as a possible D gene (6 bases). V was trimmed by 3 bases and J by 0 bases, leaving 9 bases between them. CDR1 is MDHEN, CDR2 SYDVKM, per germline. The CDR3 loop spans 15 amino acids. In DNA form, the CDR3 reads TGTGCCAGCAGTTTCAAACAGGGCTCCTACAATGAGCAGTTCTTC. Encoded protein: CASSFKQGSYNEQFF.

The chain joins TRBV28 to TRBJ2-5; TRBD1 matches 9 bases. Germline CDR1 is MDHEN and CDR2 is SYDVKM. This CDR3 contains 15 residues. V gave up 6 bases and J gave up 0 bases; unmatched junction bases: 5. CDR3 residues: CASRDRGEYQETQYF. The CDR3 DNA reads as TGTGCCAGCAGGGACAGGGGCGAGTACCAAGAGACCCAGTACTTC. Variable domain in full (rest from reference TRBV28 and TRBJ2-5): DVKVTQSSRYLVKRTGEKVFLECVQDMDHENMFWYRQDPGLGLRLIYFSYDVKMKEKGDIPEGYSVSREKKERFSLILESASTNQTSMYLCASRDRGEYQETQYFGPGTRLLVL.

This chain connects TRBV4-3 to TRBJ2-5; no clear D. Trimming pared 0 bases from V and 1 base from J, leaving 9 bases between. The V gene's germline CDR1 is LGHNA and CDR2 YSLEER. The CDR3 has 15 amino acids. Written as DNA, the CDR3 is TGCGCCAGCAGCCAAGATCAAAGGCCCCAAGAGACCCAGTACTTC. This sequence encodes CASSQDQRPQETQYF.

The gene calls are TRBV6-2 or TRBV6-3 and TRBJ2-3, with D perhaps TRBD1 or TRBD2 (5 bases each). There are 16 residues in the CDR3. Trimming left V 6 bases short and J 0 bases short, with 16 bases between. CDR1 and CDR2 from the germline V gene are MNHEY and SVGEGT. CDR3 in DNA: TGTGCCAGCAGACCCGGGACGCTACTCAGCACAGATACGCAGTATTTT. Translation gives CASRPGTLLSTDTQYF.